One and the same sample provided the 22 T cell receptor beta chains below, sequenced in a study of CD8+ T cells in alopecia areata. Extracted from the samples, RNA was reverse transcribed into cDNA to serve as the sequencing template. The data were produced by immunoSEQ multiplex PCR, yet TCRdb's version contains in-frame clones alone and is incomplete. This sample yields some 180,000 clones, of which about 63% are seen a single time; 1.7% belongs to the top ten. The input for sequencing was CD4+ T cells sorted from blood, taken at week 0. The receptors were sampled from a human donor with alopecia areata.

This CDR3 is CTLYRANYGYTF. CDR3 DNA: TGCACCCTATATCGAGCTAACTATGGCTACACCTTC. V gene TRBV29-1 combines with J gene TRBJ1-2; D gene unclear. In germline, CDR1 is SQVTM, CDR2 ANQGSEA. This CDR3 contains 12 residues.

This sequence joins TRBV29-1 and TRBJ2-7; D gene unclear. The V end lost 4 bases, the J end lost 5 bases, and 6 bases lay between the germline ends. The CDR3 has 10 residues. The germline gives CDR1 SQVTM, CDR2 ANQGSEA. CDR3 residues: CSVGNNEQYF. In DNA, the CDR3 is TGCAGCGTTGGGAACAACGAGCAGTACTTC.

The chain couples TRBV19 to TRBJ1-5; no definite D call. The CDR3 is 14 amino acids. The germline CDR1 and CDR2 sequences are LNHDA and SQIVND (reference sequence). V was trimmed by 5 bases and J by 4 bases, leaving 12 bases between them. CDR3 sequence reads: CASSPRTGNQPQHF. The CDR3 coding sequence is TGTGCCAGTAGTCCCAGGACGGGTAATCAGCCCCAGCATTTT.

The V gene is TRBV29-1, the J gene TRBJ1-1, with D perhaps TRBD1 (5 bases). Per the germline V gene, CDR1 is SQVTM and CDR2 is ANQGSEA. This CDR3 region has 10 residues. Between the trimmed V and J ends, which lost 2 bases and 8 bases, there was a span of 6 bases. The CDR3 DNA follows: TGCAGCGTTGAAACAGGAGAAGCTTTCTTT. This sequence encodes CSVETGEAFF.

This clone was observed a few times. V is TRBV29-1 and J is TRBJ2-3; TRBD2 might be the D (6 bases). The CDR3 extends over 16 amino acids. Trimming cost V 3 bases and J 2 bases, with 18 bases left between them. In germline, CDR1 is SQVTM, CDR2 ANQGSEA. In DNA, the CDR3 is TGCAGCGTTGACCGTGGGGCGGGGAGACCCACAGATACGCAGTATTTT. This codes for CSVDRGAGRPTDTQYF.

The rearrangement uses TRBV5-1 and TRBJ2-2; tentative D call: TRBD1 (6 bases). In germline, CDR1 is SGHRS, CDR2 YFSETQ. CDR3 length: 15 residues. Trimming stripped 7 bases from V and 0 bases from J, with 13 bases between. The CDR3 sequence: CASLQGLSNTGELFF. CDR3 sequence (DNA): TGCGCCAGCCTACAGGGTCTATCGAACACCGGGGAGCTGTTTTTT. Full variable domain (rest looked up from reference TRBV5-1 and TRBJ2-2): KAGVTQTPRYLIKTRGQQVTLSCSPISGHRSVSWYQQTPGQGLQFLFEYFSETQRNKGNFPGRFSGRQFSNSRSEMNVSTLELGDSALYLCASLQGLSNTGELFFGEGSRLTVL.

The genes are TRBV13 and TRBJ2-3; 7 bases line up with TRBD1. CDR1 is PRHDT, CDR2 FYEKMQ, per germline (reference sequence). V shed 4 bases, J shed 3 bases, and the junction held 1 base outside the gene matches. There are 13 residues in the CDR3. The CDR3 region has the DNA TGTGCCAGCAGCTCACAGGGGACAGATACGCAGTATTTT. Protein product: CASSSQGTDTQYF.

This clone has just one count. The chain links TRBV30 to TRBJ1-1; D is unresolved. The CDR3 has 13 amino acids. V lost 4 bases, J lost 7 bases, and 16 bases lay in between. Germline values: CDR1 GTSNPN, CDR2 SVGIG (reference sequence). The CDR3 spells CAWIRREQNEAFF. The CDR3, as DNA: TGTGCCTGGATTCGCCGGGAGCAGAATGAAGCTTTCTTT.

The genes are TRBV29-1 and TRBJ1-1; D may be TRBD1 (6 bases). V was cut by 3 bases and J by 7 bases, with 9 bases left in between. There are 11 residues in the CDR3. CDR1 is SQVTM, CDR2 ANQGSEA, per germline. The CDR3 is CSVDRTDEAFF. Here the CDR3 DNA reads TGCAGCGTTGATAGGACAGATGAAGCTTTCTTT. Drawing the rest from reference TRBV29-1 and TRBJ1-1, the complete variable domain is SAVISQKPSRDICQRGTSLTIQCQVDSQVTMMFWYRQQPGQSLTLIATANQGSEATYESGFVIDKFPISRPNLTFSTLTVSNMSPEDSSIYLCSVDRTDEAFFGQGTRLTVV.

CDR3 DNA: TGTGCCAGCAGCTTAGTTGGCAGCTACAATCAGCCCCAGCATTTT. Protein sequence: CASSLVGSYNQPQHF. V usage is TRBV7-2 and J usage is TRBJ1-5; D call uncertain. CDR1 and CDR2 from the germline V gene are SGHTA and FQGNSA. The CDR3 loop spans 15 amino acids. Deletions cut 1 base from V and 3 bases from J, with 10 bases between. The full variable domain, with the rest looked up from reference TRBV7-2 and TRBJ1-5, is GAGVSQSPSNKVTEKGKDVELRCDPISGHTALYWYRQSLGQGLEFLIYFQGNSAPDKSGLPSDRFSAERTGGSVSTLTIQRTQQEDSAVYLCASSLVGSYNQPQHFGDGTRLSIL.

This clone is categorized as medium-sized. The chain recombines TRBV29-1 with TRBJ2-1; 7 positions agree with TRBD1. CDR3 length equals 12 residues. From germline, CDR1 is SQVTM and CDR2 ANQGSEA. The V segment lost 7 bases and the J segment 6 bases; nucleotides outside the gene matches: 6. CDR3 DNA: TGCAGCGCCAAGACAGGGCCCAATGAGCAGTTCTTC. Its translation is CSAKTGPNEQFF.

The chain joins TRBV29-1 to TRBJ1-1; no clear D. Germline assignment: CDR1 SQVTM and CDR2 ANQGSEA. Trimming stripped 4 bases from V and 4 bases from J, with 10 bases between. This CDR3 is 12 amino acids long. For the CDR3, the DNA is TGCAGCGTTGTGGGGAGGCGCACTGAAGCTTTCTTT. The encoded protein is CSVVGRRTEAFF.

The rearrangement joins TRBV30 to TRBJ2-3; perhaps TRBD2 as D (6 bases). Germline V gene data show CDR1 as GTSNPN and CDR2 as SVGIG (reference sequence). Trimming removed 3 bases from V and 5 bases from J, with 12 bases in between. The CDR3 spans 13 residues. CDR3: CAWSLARIDTQYF. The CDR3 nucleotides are TGTGCCTGGAGCCTAGCGAGGATAGATACGCAGTATTTT. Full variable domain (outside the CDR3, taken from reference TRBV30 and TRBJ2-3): SQTIHQWPATLVQPVGSPLSLECTVEGTSNPNLYWYRQAAGRGLQLLFYSVGIGQISSEVPQNLSASRPQDRQFILSSKKLLLSDSGFYLCAWSLARIDTQYFGPGTRLTVL.

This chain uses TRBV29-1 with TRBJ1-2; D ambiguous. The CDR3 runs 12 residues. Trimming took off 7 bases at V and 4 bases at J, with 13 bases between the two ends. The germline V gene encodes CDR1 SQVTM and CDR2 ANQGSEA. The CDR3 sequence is CSAGDSSYGYTF. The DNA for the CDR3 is TGCAGCGCCGGTGACTCGTCCTATGGCTACACCTTC. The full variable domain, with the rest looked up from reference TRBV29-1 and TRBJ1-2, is SAVISQKPSRDICQRGTSLTIQCQVDSQVTMMFWYRQQPGQSLTLIATANQGSEATYESGFVIDKFPISRPNLTFSTLTVSNMSPEDSSIYLCSAGDSSYGYTFGSGTRLTVV.

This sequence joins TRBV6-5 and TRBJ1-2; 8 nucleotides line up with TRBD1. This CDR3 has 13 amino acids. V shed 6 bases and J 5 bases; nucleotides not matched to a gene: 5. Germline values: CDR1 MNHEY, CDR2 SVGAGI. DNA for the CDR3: TGTGCCAGCAGATGGGACAGGACTTATGGCTACACCTTC. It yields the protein CASRWDRTYGYTF.

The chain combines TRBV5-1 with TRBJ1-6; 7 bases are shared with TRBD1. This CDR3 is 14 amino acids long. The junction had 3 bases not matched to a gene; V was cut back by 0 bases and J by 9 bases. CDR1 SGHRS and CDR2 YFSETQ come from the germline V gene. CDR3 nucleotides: TGCGCCAGCAGCTTGGGGACAGGCGGTTCACCCCTCCACTTT. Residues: CASSLGTGGSPLHF.

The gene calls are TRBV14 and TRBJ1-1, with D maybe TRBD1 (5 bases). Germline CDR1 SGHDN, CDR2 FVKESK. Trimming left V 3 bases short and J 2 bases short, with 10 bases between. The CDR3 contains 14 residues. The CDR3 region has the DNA TGTGCCAGCAGCCAGGTCACAGGCAACACTGAAGCTTTCTTT. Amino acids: CASSQVTGNTEAFF. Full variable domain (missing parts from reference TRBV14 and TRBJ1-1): EAGVTQFPSHSVIEKGQTVTLRCDPISGHDNLYWYRRVMGKEIKFLLHFVKESKQDESGMPNNRFLAERTGGTYSTLKVQPAELEDSGVYFCASSQVTGNTEAFFGQGTRLTVV.

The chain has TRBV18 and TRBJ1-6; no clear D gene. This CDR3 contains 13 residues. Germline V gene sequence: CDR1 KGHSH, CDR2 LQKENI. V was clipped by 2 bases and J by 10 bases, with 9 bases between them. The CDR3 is CASSPIRESPLHF. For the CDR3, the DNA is TGTGCCAGCTCACCAATCCGGGAGTCACCCCTCCACTTT. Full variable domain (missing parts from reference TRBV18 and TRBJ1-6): NAGVMQNPRHLVRRRGQEARLRCSPMKGHSHVYWYRQLPEEGLKFMVYLQKENIIDESGMPKERFSAEFPKEGPSILRIQQVVRGDSAAYFCASSPIRESPLHFGNGTRLTVT.

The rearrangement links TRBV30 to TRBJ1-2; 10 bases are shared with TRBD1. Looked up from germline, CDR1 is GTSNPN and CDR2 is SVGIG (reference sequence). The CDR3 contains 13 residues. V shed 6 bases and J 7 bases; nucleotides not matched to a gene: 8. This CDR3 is CACPDRGRFGYTF. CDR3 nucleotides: TGTGCCTGCCCCGACAGGGGGCGGTTTGGCTACACCTTC. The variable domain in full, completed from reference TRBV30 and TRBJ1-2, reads SQTIHQWPATLVQPVGSPLSLECTVEGTSNPNLYWYRQAAGRGLQLLFYSVGIGQISSEVPQNLSASRPQDRQFILSSKKLLLSDSGFYLCACPDRGRFGYTFGSGTRLTVV.

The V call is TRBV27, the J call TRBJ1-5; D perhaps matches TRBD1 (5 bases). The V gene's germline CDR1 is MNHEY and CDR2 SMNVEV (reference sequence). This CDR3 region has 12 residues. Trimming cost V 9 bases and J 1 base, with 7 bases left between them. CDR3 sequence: CASRQSNQPQHF. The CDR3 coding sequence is TGTGCCAGTCGACAGAGCAATCAGCCCCAGCATTTT.

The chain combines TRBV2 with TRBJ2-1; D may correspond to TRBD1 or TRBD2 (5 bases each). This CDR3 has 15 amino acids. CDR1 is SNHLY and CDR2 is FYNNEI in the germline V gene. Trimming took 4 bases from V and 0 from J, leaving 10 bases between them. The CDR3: CASSVGTSSYNEQFF. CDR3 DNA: TGTGCCAGCAGTGTCGGGACCAGCTCCTACAATGAGCAGTTCTTC.

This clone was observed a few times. The CDR3 loop reads CASSVARRVTDTQYF. Written as DNA, the CDR3 is TGTGCCAGCAGCGTAGCTAGGAGGGTGACGGATACGCAGTATTTT. The rearrangement joins TRBV9 to TRBJ2-3; D might be TRBD2 (6 bases). Looked up from germline, CDR1 is SGDLS and CDR2 is YYNGEE. The ends were cut back, 0 bases at V and 6 bases at J, with 14 bases in the middle. The CDR3 is made up of 15 amino acids.